The 20 T cell receptor beta chains below all came from one sample that was sequenced in a study of T cells expressing NK-cell markers. Following a re-call of the 5' RACE reads, TCRdb has one entry per CDR3 protein and lacks DNA. Seen in this sample are about 460,000 distinct CDR3 sequences; the ten most common clones hold 1.4%. The material sequenced was blood T cells: a sorted CD56 or NKG2C T cell subset, CD4+ or CD8+ T cells, or bulk PBMC T cells (not recorded which). The receptor source for this set is a woman in her 50s in good health.

The chain links TRBV6-6 to TRBJ2-7; TCRdb selects TRBD1, and the lack of DNA leaves this call unchecked. Germline loops: CDR1 MNHNY, CDR2 SVGAGI (reference sequence). The CDR3 covers 13 residues. The CDR3 sequence is CASSLQGKDEQYF.

The rearrangement joins TRBV4-2 to TRBJ1-2; the TRBD1 assignment by TCRdb is unverifiable without DNA. CDR1 is LGHNA and CDR2 is YNFKEQ in the germline V gene. The CDR3 extends over 16 amino acids. CDR3 loop: CASTFPGTGAHYGYTF.

V is TRBV5-1 and J is TRBJ2-3; the D call of TRBD2 rests on TCRdb alone, since no DNA is present to check it. The CDR3 sequence is 15 residues long. From germline, CDR1 is SGHRS and CDR2 YFSETQ. CDR3 in amino acids: CASSLIPLSTDTQYF.

The rearrangement uses TRBV20-1 and TRBJ2-7. Germline V CDR1 and CDR2: DFQATT, SNEGSKA (reference sequence). This CDR3 spans 13 amino acids. The CDR3 reads CSAREGLKGEQYF.

The chain's CDR3 is CATSGGAIQYF. The rearrangement uses TRBV19 and TRBJ2-5; the TCRdb call, TRBD1, lacks DNA for checking. The CDR3 is made up of 11 amino acids. Germline CDR1 is LNHDA and CDR2 is SQIVND (reference sequence).

The chain recombines TRBV20-1 with TRBJ1-1. Germline-derived CDR1 and CDR2 are DFQATT and SNEGSKA (reference sequence). The CDR3 length is 15 residues. CDR3 amino acids: CSARGLDSGNTEAFF.

The rearrangement uses TRBV11-2 and TRBJ1-2; the TCRdb call, TRBD1, lacks DNA for checking. The CDR3 loop spans 14 amino acids. CDR1 is SGHAT, CDR2 FQNNGV, per germline. The CDR3 region is CASSRTAQNYGYTF.

V is TRBV5-1 and J is TRBJ2-3; the TCRdb D gene call, TRBD2, has no DNA to confirm it. This CDR3 has 14 amino acids. Germline CDR1 SGHRS, CDR2 YFSETQ. The CDR3 loop is CASYTSGGTDTQYF.

The chain links TRBV5-1 to TRBJ2-1; TCRdb gives TRBD2 as the D gene, but with no DNA this cannot be confirmed. The CDR3 extends over 16 amino acids. CDR1 and CDR2 (germline): SGHRS, YFSETQ. The CDR3 sequence: CASSYKVASENNEQFF. The whole variable domain, remainder taken from reference TRBV5-1 and TRBJ2-1, is KAGVTQTPRYLIKTRGQQVTLSCSPISGHRSVSWYQQTPGQGLQFLFEYFSETQRNKGNFPGRFSGRQFSNSRSEMNVSTLELGDSALYLCASSYKVASENNEQFFGPGTRLTVL.

The genes are TRBV18 and TRBJ2-2; there is no DNA to check the TCRdb D call of TRBD1. This CDR3 spans 13 amino acids. Germline V gene lookup returns CDR1 KGHSH and CDR2 LQKENI. CDR3 sequence reads: CASSPPSGVELFF.

V gene TRBV12-3 or TRBV12-4 combines with J gene TRBJ1-1. The CDR3 totals 14 residues. This CDR3 is CASSLFPGNTEAFF.

The genes are TRBV30 and TRBJ2-1; TCRdb returns TRBD2, unconfirmable since there is no DNA. The germline CDR1 and CDR2 sequences are GTSNPN and SVGIG (reference sequence). CDR3 size: 15 residues. The CDR3 is CAWSGGWEKNNEQFF.

This chain links TRBV5-1 with TRBJ2-3; TCRdb returns TRBD1, unconfirmable since there is no DNA. Germline CDR1 is SGHRS and CDR2 is YFSETQ. The CDR3 covers 15 residues. The CDR3 is CASSRTGVEADTQYF.

The chain couples TRBV10-3 to TRBJ2-2; lacking DNA, the TRBD2 call made by TCRdb goes unchecked. Germline V lookup: CDR1 ENHRY, CDR2 SYGVKD. The CDR3 consists of 16 residues. CDR3 loop: CAISESSGRNTGELFF.

The chain employs TRBV20-1 and TRBJ2-1; TCRdb lists TRBD2, though no DNA is available to test this call. Per germline, CDR1 DFQATT and CDR2 SNEGSKA (reference sequence). The CDR3 covers 18 residues. CDR3 amino acids: CSAPLTSGRGRVYNEQFF.

The V call is TRBV7-8, the J call TRBJ2-1; TCRdb designates TRBD2, a call that cannot be tested without DNA. The CDR3 covers 16 residues. Germline V lookup: CDR1 SGHVS, CDR2 FQNEAQ. Here the CDR3 reads CASSQPGLAGDNEQFF.

V gene TRBV5-1 combines with J gene TRBJ2-1; the TCRdb D gene call, TRBD2, has no DNA to confirm it. The CDR3 is 15 residues long. Germline V gene data show CDR1 as SGHRS and CDR2 as YFSETQ. The CDR3 loop reads CASSLEGGRAGEQFF.

Here the CDR3 reads CASSQGVLADTQYF. The V call is TRBV4-2, the J call TRBJ2-3; TCRdb designates TRBD2, a call that cannot be tested without DNA. Germline V CDR1 and CDR2: LGHNA, YNFKEQ. This CDR3 contains 14 residues.

This chain uses TRBV9 with TRBJ2-1; TCRdb lists TRBD2, though no DNA is available to test this call. Germline CDR1 is SGDLS and CDR2 is YYNGEE. CDR3 length: 19 residues. CDR3 residues: CASSVAPIGTSGRGREQFF.

This chain uses TRBV20-1 with TRBJ1-1; checking the TCRdb D call of TRBD1 is not possible without DNA. The germline CDR1 and CDR2 sequences are DFQATT and SNEGSKA (reference sequence). The CDR3 has 12 residues. CDR3 sequence reads: CRTGGLGTEAFF.